This T cell receptor beta chain is from a study of blood T cell repertoires in COVID-19. Participants, 18 to 89 years old, spanned approximately 26 US areas. CDR1 and CDR2 (germline): MNHNS, SASEGT. CDR3 length equals 17 residues. V was clipped by 1 base and J by 3 bases, with 19 bases between them. TCRdb keeps only in-frame clones here, not all; method: immunoSEQ multiplex PCR. This table holds about 190,000 clones, around 84% found once. Sequencing input: PBMCs or T cells enriched from blood (not recorded which). The TCR originated in a woman aged 30 to 39 who had been exposed to COVID-19. J is TRBJ2-7 and V is TRBV6-1; possible D gene TRBD1, 7 bases. The CDR3 DNA is TGTGCCAGCAGTGAAGTGGGAGGAACAGGGGCGGACTACGAGCAGTACTTC. Its translation: CASSEVGGTGADYEQYF.